The entry below describes one T cell receptor beta chain. The data stem from a study of cytomegalovirus exposure and HLA in healthy donors. In the PCR, 60 Vbeta and 13 Jbeta primers were used. Generated by immunoSEQ multiplex PCR, the TCRdb table keeps only in-frame clones and is missing some. The sample lists about 96,000 clones, about four fifths occurring once. The V and J ends lost 4 bases and 3 bases respectively, with 14 bases between them. This CDR3 region has 15 residues. Germline V gene sequence: CDR1 MNHEY, CDR2 SVGAGI. Source material: PBMCs. The chain links TRBV6-5 to TRBJ2-3; TRBD1 is a possible D gene (5 bases). The receptor was isolated from a woman in her 70s in good health and CMV-seropositive. CDR3 amino acids: CASSLQGEETDTQYF. The CDR3 nucleotides read TGTGCCAGCAGTTTGCAGGGTGAGGAAACAGATACGCAGTATTTT.